These T cell receptor beta chains were read from a single sample in a study of blood T cell repertoires in COVID-19. TCRdb's table, derived via immunoSEQ multiplex PCR, lists solely in-frame clones and lacks some. The sample records roughly 100,000 clones, almost 90% being singletons. Sequences were obtained from peripheral blood. Receptors originate from a woman aged 70-85 years with acute or convalescent COVID-19. CDR3s include the opening cysteine and the closing phenylalanine or tryptophan. Each record gives: J gene, V gene, D gene, clone size, CDR3 protein, CDR3 DNA. D genes are given only for firm matches. Expanded clones are given a class, and other clones once, few, many or no size at all.

TRBJ1-5 TRBV5-8 NA NA CASSLVPGQPQHF TGTGCCAGCAGCTTGGTGCCAGGTCAGCCCCAGCATTTT
TRBJ2-1 TRBV7-9 TRBD2 NA CASSRGLADYNEQFF TGTGCCAGCAGTCGGGGACTAGCGGACTACAATGAGCAGTTCTTC
TRBJ1-4 TRBV4-1 TRBD1 NA CASSQVGQNNEKLFF TGCGCCAGCAGCCAGGTGGGACAGAATAATGAAAAACTGTTTTTT
TRBJ2-2 TRBV5-1 TRBD2 once CASSPTTGRDTGELFF TGCGCCAGCAGTCCGACAACGGGGAGGGACACCGGGGAGCTGTTTTTT
TRBJ1-5 TRBV10-3 NA NA CAIRGDRINQPQHF TGTGCCATCAGGGGTGACAGAATCAATCAGCCCCAGCATTTT
TRBJ2-1 TRBV19 TRBD1 NA CASSMEPGGNEQFF TGTGCCAGTAGTATGGAGCCAGGGGGCAATGAGCAGTTCTTC
TRBJ2-1 TRBV13 NA NA CASSLPDTGEQFF TGTGCCAGCAGCTTACCGGATACAGGTGAGCAGTTCTTC
TRBJ2-1 TRBV29-1 TRBD2 NA CSVVMGRGNNEQFF TGCAGCGTTGTCATGGGGCGGGGGAATAATGAGCAGTTCTTC
TRBJ1-4 TRBV5-1 NA NA CASSRSTGPWEEKLFF TGCGCCAGCAGCCGGAGTACAGGGCCCTGGGAAGAAAAACTGTTTTTT
TRBJ1-2 TRBV10-2 NA NA CASSSLAGYTF TGCGCCAGCAGTAGTTTGGCAGGCTACACCTTC
TRBJ2-1 TRBV5-1 TRBD1 once CASRRQTDGTGNNEQFF TGCGCCAGCAGACGTCAAACCGACGGGACAGGGAACAATGAGCAGTTCTTC
TRBJ2-5 TRBV16 NA NA CASSQSYGSGTQYF TGTGCCAGCAGCCAATCGTACGGTTCAGGGACCCAGTACTTC
TRBJ2-7 TRBV2 NA NA CASSARHLSYEQYF TGTGCCAGCAGCGCCAGGCACCTCTCCTACGAGCAGTACTTC
TRBJ2-1 TRBV3-1/TRBV3-2 TRBD2 many CASSQSFERGGYNEQFF TGTGCCAGCAGCCAAAGTTTTGAGCGGGGTGGTTACAATGAGCAGTTCTTC
TRBJ1-1 TRBV29-1 NA NA CSVGGQWWGGTTEAFF TGCAGCGTTGGTGGTCAGTGGTGGGGGGGTACAACTGAAGCTTTCTTT
TRBJ2-3 TRBV5-4 NA NA CASSLQGADTQYF TGTGCCAGCAGCTTGCAGGGCGCAGATACGCAGTATTTT
TRBJ2-7 TRBV11-2 NA NA CASSFSGTTYEQYF TGTGCCAGCAGCTTCTCCGGGACAACCTACGAGCAGTACTTC
TRBJ2-7 TRBV6-5 NA few CASSYAPGLLTYEQYF TGTGCCAGCAGTTACGCGCCGGGACTTCTTACCTACGAGCAGTACTTC
TRBJ2-2 TRBV5-8 NA NA CASSSTLAGKNTGELFF TGTGCCAGCAGCTCAACACTTGCCGGGAAGAACACCGGGGAGCTGTTTTTT
TRBJ2-7 TRBV28 TRBD1 NA CASSLPEDRASYEQYF TGTGCCAGCAGTTTACCCGAAGACAGGGCGTCCTACGAGCAGTACTTC
TRBJ1-2 TRBV2 NA NA CASSIVNGGYTF TGTGCCAGCAGTATAGTGAACGGTGGCTACACCTTC
TRBJ2-2 TRBV4-1 NA NA CASSQDYGGNGELFF TGCGCCAGCAGCCAAGATTATGGGGGGAACGGGGAGCTGTTTTTT
TRBJ2-7 TRBV5-6 NA few CASSPWGGDEQYF TGTGCCAGCAGCCCGTGGGGCGGCGACGAGCAGTACTTC
TRBJ2-1 TRBV19 TRBD1 few CASTGQARFNEQFF TGTGCCAGTACAGGACAGGCCAGGTTCAATGAGCAGTTCTTC
TRBJ2-3 TRBV5-1 NA NA CASSIGQKSTDTQYF TGCGCCAGCAGCATAGGACAGAAAAGCACAGATACGCAGTATTTT
TRBJ1-1 TRBV19 NA few CASSIFGAGSTEAFF TGTGCCAGTAGTATTTTTGGGGCAGGTTCCACTGAAGCTTTCTTT
TRBJ2-1 TRBV12-5 TRBD2 NA CASGLVRASGYNEQFF TGTGCTAGTGGTTTGGTTAGGGCTAGCGGTTACAATGAGCAGTTCTTC
TRBJ1-1 TRBV12-3/TRBV12-4 TRBD1 NA CASSKTGYTEAFF TGTGCCAGCAGTAAGACAGGGTACACTGAAGCTTTCTTT
TRBJ1-6 TRBV11-2 TRBD1 NA CASSSQGETSSYNSPLHF TGTGCCAGCAGCTCCCAGGGGGAAACTAGCTCCTATAATTCACCCCTCCACTTT
TRBJ1-4 TRBV11-2 NA NA CASSLVGGALNEKLFF TGTGCCAGCAGCTTAGTAGGGGGGGCGCTTAATGAAAAACTGTTTTTT
TRBJ2-2 TRBV5-1 NA NA CASSLNRAYTGELFF TGCGCCAGCAGCTTGAACAGGGCCTACACCGGGGAGCTGTTTTTT
TRBJ2-4 TRBV19 TRBD2 NA CASSIRTSGAGNIQYF TGTGCCAGTAGTATACGGACTAGCGGGGCTGGAAACATTCAGTACTTC
TRBJ2-7 TRBV10-3 TRBD2 NA CAISVAGASSYEQYF TGTGCCATCAGCGTAGCGGGGGCAAGCTCCTACGAGCAGTACTTC
TRBJ2-7 TRBV5-4 NA NA CASSFSGLDEQYF TGTGCCAGCAGCTTCTCAGGGCTGGACGAGCAGTACTTC
TRBJ2-7 TRBV28 NA NA CASSLPNGGYEQYF TGTGCCAGCAGTTTACCCAACGGCGGCTACGAGCAGTACTTC
TRBJ2-7 TRBV19 NA NA CASSAEGTGTYEQYF TGTGCCAGTAGTGCGGAGGGTACCGGGACCTACGAGCAGTACTTC
TRBJ1-1 TRBV11-2 TRBD1 NA CASSSGQAGGVEAFF TGTGCCAGCAGTTCGGGACAGGCGGGTGGTGTTGAAGCTTTCTTT
TRBJ2-7 TRBV2 TRBD2 NA CASISGTSGALFSYEQYF TGTGCCAGCATTTCCGGGACTAGCGGGGCCCTTTTCTCCTACGAGCAGTACTTC
TRBJ2-4 TRBV11-2 NA NA CASSSPRLRGNIQYF TGTGCCAGCAGCAGCCCTAGGCTCAGGGGTAACATTCAGTACTTC
TRBJ2-1 TRBV19 NA NA CASSISQVGSEQFF TGTGCCAGTAGTATATCACAAGTTGGGAGTGAGCAGTTCTTC
TRBJ2-6 TRBV5-4 NA NA CASSFGSGANVLTF TGTGCCAGCAGCTTCGGCTCTGGGGCCAACGTCCTGACTTTC
TRBJ2-5 TRBV11-2 NA NA CASSPRLEGTQYF TGTGCCAGCAGCCCCAGACTAGAAGGGACCCAGTACTTC
TRBJ2-2 TRBV11-3 NA NA CASSLSLASGELFF TGTGCCAGCAGCTTAAGCCTAGCCTCCGGGGAGCTGTTTTTT
TRBJ1-1 TRBV28 NA NA CASSFRGLNTEAFF TGTGCCAGCAGTTTCAGGGGTTTGAACACTGAAGCTTTCTTT
TRBJ2-3 TRBV27 NA NA CASTSRFQRSTDTQYF TGTGCCAGCACCTCCCGTTTCCAGCGGTCCACAGATACGCAGTATTTT
TRBJ2-1 TRBV18 NA NA CASSSTQGYNEQFF TGTGCCAGCTCATCGACTCAGGGTTACAATGAGCAGTTCTTC
TRBJ2-7 TRBV19 NA NA CASKSGDSYEQYF TGTGCCAGTAAGAGTGGAGACTCCTACGAGCAGTACTTC
TRBJ1-5 TRBV4-1 TRBD1 NA CASSQQTGAASQPQHF TGCGCCAGCAGCCAACAGACAGGGGCGGCTAGTCAGCCCCAGCATTTT
TRBJ2-7 TRBV6-1 NA NA CASSDGPSYEQYF TGTGCCAGCAGTGATGGGCCGTCCTACGAGCAGTACTTC
TRBJ2-3 TRBV18 NA NA CASEGGPDTQYF TGTGCCAGCGAGGGGGGGCCAGATACGCAGTATTTT
TRBJ1-1 TRBV3-1/TRBV3-2 NA NA CASSRRRGTNTEAFF TGTGCCAGCAGCCGCCGCCGGGGAACGAACACTGAAGCTTTCTTT
TRBJ1-5 TRBV3-1/TRBV3-2 TRBD1 NA CASSPSLDRGRHF TGTGCCAGCAGCCCTTCGCTGGACAGGGGAAGGCATTTT
TRBJ1-4 TRBV6-5 NA NA CASSDGTTTNEKLFF TGTGCCAGCAGCGATGGGACAACAACTAATGAAAAACTGTTTTTT
TRBJ2-7 TRBV19 NA NA CASSILRGAGAYEQYF TGTGCCAGTAGTATTCTCCGGGGGGCAGGGGCCTACGAGCAGTACTTC
TRBJ1-1 TRBV3-1/TRBV3-2 TRBD1 NA CASSLTGGASEAFF TGTGCCAGCAGCCTGACAGGGGGCGCGTCTGAAGCTTTCTTT
TRBJ1-2 TRBV5-1 TRBD1 NA CASSRDSPEIYGYTF TGCGCCAGCAGCCGGGACAGCCCCGAGATCTATGGCTACACCTTC
TRBJ2-1 TRBV2 TRBD2 NA CASSIAGGTGNEQFF TGTGCCAGCAGCATAGCGGGAGGCACTGGCAATGAGCAGTTCTTC
TRBJ2-3 TRBV5-4 NA NA CASSFPQDTQYF TGTGCCAGCAGCTTTCCCCAAGATACGCAGTATTTT
TRBJ1-6 TRBV5-1 NA NA CASSPEVLGSPLHF TGCGCCAGCAGCCCGGAGGTTCTCGGTTCACCCCTCCACTTT
TRBJ2-1 TRBV19 TRBD2 NA CASSILSSGESEQFF TGTGCCAGTAGTATTCTGTCTAGCGGGGAGTCGGAGCAGTTCTTC